These 26 T cell receptor beta chains were sequenced from one sample in a study of breast tumors, draining lymph nodes, adjacent tissues. TCRdb independently ran MiXCR on the multiplex PCR reads; one entry per CDR3 protein. The table records around 230,000 distinct CDR3 sequences, about 34% of them present only once. Breast cancer patients provided tissue from their axillary draining lymph nodes. Sequenced material: axillary lymph node tissue. The receptors here all came from a female donor with breast cancer. Some clones in this sample may be carry-over from other donors' samples.

There are many counts of this clonotype. This sequence joins TRBV2 and TRBJ1-4; D ambiguous. The CDR3 consists of 14 residues. Trimming stripped 8 bases from V and 4 bases from J, with 14 bases between. Germline V gene sequence: CDR1 SNHLY, CDR2 FYNNEI. The CDR3 sequence: CASGAEGGNEKLFF. The CDR3 DNA reads TGTGCCAGCGGAGCAGAGGGCGGTAATGAAAAACTGTTTTTT.

Turning to this clonotype: A much larger clone lies one base from this, so it may be a read error. This sequence joins TRBV20-1 and TRBJ2-7; TRBD1 might be the D (6 bases). The CDR3 is made up of 14 amino acids. Germline V gene lookup returns CDR1 DFQATT and CDR2 SNEGSKA (reference sequence). The V end was cut by 3 bases, the J end by 6 bases, with 18 bases between. CDR3: CSASSNRAVSEQYF. The CDR3 DNA follows: TGCAGTGCTAGTTCGAACAGGGCTGTTTCCGAGCAGTACTTC.

The gene calls are TRBV7-6 and TRBJ1-3, with TRBD1 matching over 7 bases. The length of the CDR3 is 13 residues. Germline V gene data show CDR1 as SGHVS and CDR2 as FNYEAQ. J gave up 4 bases and V 4 bases, and 1 base lay outside the gene matches. The CDR3 spells CASSSGGGNTIYF. The CDR3 DNA reads as TGTGCCAGCAGCTCAGGGGGAGGAAACACCATATATTTT.

This clonotype appeared once. A much more abundant neighbour one base away suggests this may be a read error. The chain uses TRBV11-2 and TRBJ2-1; D unresolved. Between the trimmed V and J ends, which lost 4 bases and 0 bases, there was a span of 7 bases. The CDR3 is 14 residues long. CDR1 and CDR2 from the germline V gene are SGHAT and FQNNGV. As DNA, the CDR3 is TGTGCCAGCAGCTGCTTTAGCTCCTACAATGAGCAGTTCTTC. Protein: CASSCFSSYNEQFF.

This clonotype appeared many times. The V call is TRBV2, the J call TRBJ2-3, with 9 bases aligning to TRBD2. V lost 0 bases and J lost 2; bases outside the gene matches: 6. The CDR3 is made up of 17 amino acids. Germline loops: CDR1 SNHLY, CDR2 FYNNEI. The CDR3 DNA is TGTGCCAGCAGTGAAGCCCAGCGGGAGGATTACACAGATACGCAGTATTTT. Its protein is CASSEAQREDYTDTQYF.

This clonotype appeared many times. The V and J genes are TRBV19 and TRBJ1-2, with a weak D call TRBD1 (6 bases). The germline V and J ends were trimmed by 6 bases and 2 bases, with 10 bases remaining between them. Germline-derived CDR1 and CDR2 are LNHDA and SQIVND (reference sequence). The CDR3 has 13 residues. This CDR3 reads CASREGGNYGYTF. The CDR3 nucleotides are TGTGCCAGTAGAGAAGGGGGGAACTATGGCTACACCTTC.

Remarks on this clonotype: This is likely a read error, given that the CDR3 carries no conserved phenylalanine or tryptophan at its end. The DNA is omitted, as the CDR3 cannot be located on it reliably, and the CDR3 follows TCRdb's listing. This chain uses TRBV7-9 with TRBJ1-6. Both ends counted, the CDR3 spans 8 residues. Germline-derived CDR1 and CDR2 are SEHNR and FQNEAQ (reference sequence). The CDR3 protein is CASSLDTS.

This clonotype was counted a few times. One junction end does not reproduce the germline sequence, and a read error may be involved. The V gene is TRBV20-1, the J gene TRBJ2-5; no clear D. Germline V gene data show CDR1 as DFQATT and CDR2 as SNEGSKA (reference sequence). This CDR3 is built from 11 residues. CDR3 DNA: TGCAGTGCTCGACGCACAGATACGCAGTCCTTC. The encoded protein is CSARRTDTQSF.

This clonotype was seen at least ten times. The V call is TRBV5-4, the J call TRBJ2-7, with D hard to call. Trimming left V 2 bases short and J 2 bases short, with 20 bases between. The CDR3 consists of 17 residues. Germline V gene sequence: CDR1 SGHNT, CDR2 YYREEE (reference sequence). For the CDR3, the DNA is TGTGCCAGCAGCTTTTCGGATTTCCCTCTGGGGACCTACGAGCAGTACTTC. Amino acid sequence: CASSFSDFPLGTYEQYF. Filled out from reference TRBV5-4 and TRBJ2-7, the complete variable domain reads ETGVTQSPTHLIKTRGQQVTLRCSSQSGHNTVSWYQQALGQGPQFIFQYYREEENGRGNFPPRFSGLQFPNYSSELNVNALELDDSALYLCASSFSDFPLGTYEQYFGPGTRLTVT.

This clonotype was counted many times. V usage is TRBV19 and J usage is TRBJ1-2, with unresolved D. Germline V gene data show CDR1 as LNHDA and CDR2 as SQIVND (reference sequence). With 6 bases removed from V and 2 bases from J, the gap between germline ends came to 13 bases. The CDR3 loop spans 14 amino acids. The CDR3 DNA sequence: TGTGCCAGTAGATTTCCGCTATCGAACTATGGCTACACCTTC. Translated: CASRFPLSNYGYTF.

This clonotype was seen at least ten times. The chain combines TRBV9 with TRBJ2-2; D not resolved. The CDR3 totals 15 residues. V lost 1 base, J lost 1 base, and 8 bases lay in between. Per the germline V gene, CDR1 is SGDLS and CDR2 is YYNGEE. CDR3 bases: TGTGCCAGCAGCGTAATACCGGAGAACACCGGGGAGCTGTTTTTT. Encoded protein: CASSVIPENTGELFF.

This clonotype qualifies as medium-sized. The rearrangement uses TRBV20-1 and TRBJ1-4; TRBD1 matches 9 bases. Looked up from germline, CDR1 is DFQATT and CDR2 is SNEGSKA (reference sequence). With 6 bases clipped from V and 7 bases from J, the junction kept 12 bases outside the gene matches. This CDR3 comprises 15 residues. The CDR3 nucleotides are TGCAGTGCAACCCGGGGGACAGGGAGGGCTGAAAAACTGTTTTTT. This gives the protein CSATRGTGRAEKLFF.

A few counts support this clonotype. A much larger clonotype is one base distant, so this may be a read error. The chain employs TRBV11-2 and TRBJ2-5; a weak D match, TRBD1 (5 bases). The V end lost 1 base, the J end lost 4 bases, and 10 bases lay between the germline ends. The CDR3 totals 14 residues. The V gene's germline CDR1 is SGHAT and CDR2 FQNNGV. CDR3 region: CASSLVGPAETQYF. In nucleotides, the CDR3 is TGTGCCAGCAGCTTAGTGGGGCCGGCAGAGACCCAGTACTTC.

The chain carries TRBV14 and TRBJ1-2; unclear D gene. CDR1 and CDR2 from the germline V gene are SGHDN and FVKESK. Trimming took off 1 base at V and 1 base at J, with 7 bases between the two ends. This CDR3 contains 14 residues. The CDR3 DNA sequence: TGTGCCAGCAGCCAAGTTGGAGTTAACTATGGCTACACCTTC. Protein: CASSQVGVNYGYTF.

The V gene is TRBV6-5, the J gene TRBJ2-3; D call uncertain. The CDR3 sequence is 13 residues long. Germline V gene sequence: CDR1 MNHEY, CDR2 SVGAGI. The V gene lost 5 bases and the J gene lost 11 bases, with 17 bases spanning the gap. This chain's CDR3 is CASSHDTVYEQYF. The CDR3 DNA reads TGTGCCAGCAGTCACGACACTGTCTACGAGCAGTATTTT.

A remark on this clonotype: A much more abundant neighbour one base away suggests this may be a read error. The chain combines TRBV11-1 with TRBJ2-5; 9 bases are shared with TRBD2. This CDR3 is 14 amino acids long. V shed 5 bases, J shed 7 bases, and the junction held 8 bases outside the gene matches. Germline V gene lookup returns CDR1 SGHAT and CDR2 FQDESV (reference sequence). The CDR3 DNA follows: TGTGCCAGCAGCACCCCTAGCGGGGCCGGGACCCAGTACTTC. As protein: CASSTPSGAGTQYF.

This clonotype was detected once. This rearrangement joins TRBV25-1 to TRBJ2-5; 11 bases map to TRBD1. The tail of the sequence fits TRBJ2-7 better, so the J call may be wrong. The CDR3 is 17 residues long. CDR1 MGHDK and CDR2 SYGVNS come from the germline V gene. CDR3 protein: CASRQTGTGGDLYEQYF. The CDR3 nucleotides read TGTGCCAGCAGACAAACCGGGACAGGGGGGGACCTCTACGAGCAGTACTTC.

V usage is TRBV7-9 and J usage is TRBJ2-1; no definite D call. Trimming took 0 bases from V and 9 from J, leaving 3 bases between them. The CDR3 contains 11 residues. Germline lookup yields CDR1 SEHNR and CDR2 FQNEAQ (reference sequence). CDR3 region: CASSLAGEQFF. The CDR3 nucleotides read TGTGCCAGCAGCTTAGCGGGTGAGCAGTTCTTC.

As to this clonotype: A much larger clone lies one base from this, so it may be a read error. This rearrangement joins TRBV7-2 to TRBJ2-1, with D perhaps matching TRBD1 (5 bases). CDR1 and CDR2 (germline): SGHTA, FQGNSA. The CDR3 totals 17 residues. The DNA of the CDR3 is TGTGCCAGCAGCTTAGAGGGGCTTGCTGGTAGGCACAATCAGCAGTTCTTC. Translated: CASSLEGLAGRHNQQFF. The whole variable domain, remainder taken from reference TRBV7-2 and TRBJ2-1, is GAGVSQSPSNKVTEKGKDVELRCDPISGHTALYWYRQSLGQGLEFLIYFQGNSAPDKSGLPSDRFSAERTGGSVSTLTIQRTQQEDSAVYLCASSLEGLAGRHNQQFFGPGTRLTVL.

This clonotype has ten or more counts. J is TRBJ2-2 and V is TRBV6-5; 7 bases align to TRBD2. Losses at the gene ends were 0 bases for V and 6 bases for J; bases not matched to a gene: 4. Germline V CDR1 and CDR2: MNHEY, SVGAGI. This CDR3 has 15 amino acids. The CDR3 sequence: CASSYSGLVAGELFF. The CDR3 coding sequence is TGTGCCAGCAGTTACTCCGGACTAGTAGCCGGGGAGCTGTTTTTT.

At least ten counts were recorded for this clonotype. CDR3 residues: CASSFLPGGANVLTF. The CDR3 nucleotides are TGTGCCAGTAGTTTCCTTCCGGGTGGGGCCAACGTCCTGACTTTC. This chain joins TRBV19 and TRBJ2-6; unclear D gene. Germline V gene sequence: CDR1 LNHDA, CDR2 SQIVND (reference sequence). This CDR3 region has 15 residues. The germline V and J ends were trimmed by 5 bases and 3 bases, with 11 bases remaining between them.

This clonotype was detected only once. CDR3 DNA: TGTGCCACCAGCAGAGATCTAGGGGGCGCGGAGGAAAAACTGTTTTTT. Translation gives CATSRDLGGAEEKLFF. The chain recombines TRBV15 with TRBJ1-4, with 7 bases identical to TRBD1. Germline assignment: CDR1 LNHNV and CDR2 YYDKDF (reference sequence). Trimming removed 0 bases from V and 8 bases from J; junction bases left unmatched: 9. The CDR3 loop spans 16 amino acids. The full variable domain, with the rest looked up from reference TRBV15 and TRBJ1-4, is DAMVIQNPRYQVTQFGKPVTLSCSQTLNHNVMYWYQQKSSQAPKLLFHYYDKDFNNEADTPDNFQSRRPNTSFCFLDIRSPGLGDTAMYLCATSRDLGGAEEKLFFGSGTQLSVL.

Many counts were recorded for this clonotype. This chain connects TRBV6-6 to TRBJ2-1; 10 positions agree with TRBD2. In germline, CDR1 is MNHNY, CDR2 SVGAGI (reference sequence). Unmatched junction bases numbered 1, after V lost 6 bases and J lost 5 bases. This CDR3 contains 13 residues. This chain's CDR3 is CASRGLADNEQFF. DNA of the CDR3: TGTGCCAGCAGAGGACTAGCGGACAATGAGCAGTTCTTC.

Points on this clonotype: With a much larger clone just one base away, this may be a read error. The chain recombines TRBV4-1 with TRBJ2-3; no definite D call. The germline V gene encodes CDR1 MGHRA and CDR2 YSYEKL. The CDR3 spans 17 residues. CDR3 in amino acids: CASSQDFPIIGTDTQYF. The CDR3 DNA follows: TGTGCCAGCAGCCAAGATTTCCCCATCATAGGCACAGATACGCAGTATTTT.

This clonotype has a count of ten or more. The J gene is TRBJ2-7, the V gene TRBV4-1; the D is unclear. CDR1 MGHRA and CDR2 YSYEKL come from the germline V gene. The ends were cut back, 1 base at V and 6 bases at J, with 16 bases in the middle. The CDR3 sequence is 15 residues long. This chain's CDR3 is CASSQGWPNPREQYF. The CDR3 DNA follows: TGCGCCAGCAGCCAAGGTTGGCCTAACCCCCGCGAGCAGTACTTC.

In regard to this clonotype: A much larger clone lies a single base off, so this may be a read error. The V gene is TRBV20-1, the J gene TRBJ2-7, with D hard to call. This CDR3 region has 12 residues. Germline-derived CDR1 and CDR2 are DFQATT and SNEGSKA (reference sequence). The CDR3 DNA reads as TGCAGTGCGGCGGCAAGCTCCTACGAGCCGTACTTC. This sequence encodes CSAAASSYEPYF.